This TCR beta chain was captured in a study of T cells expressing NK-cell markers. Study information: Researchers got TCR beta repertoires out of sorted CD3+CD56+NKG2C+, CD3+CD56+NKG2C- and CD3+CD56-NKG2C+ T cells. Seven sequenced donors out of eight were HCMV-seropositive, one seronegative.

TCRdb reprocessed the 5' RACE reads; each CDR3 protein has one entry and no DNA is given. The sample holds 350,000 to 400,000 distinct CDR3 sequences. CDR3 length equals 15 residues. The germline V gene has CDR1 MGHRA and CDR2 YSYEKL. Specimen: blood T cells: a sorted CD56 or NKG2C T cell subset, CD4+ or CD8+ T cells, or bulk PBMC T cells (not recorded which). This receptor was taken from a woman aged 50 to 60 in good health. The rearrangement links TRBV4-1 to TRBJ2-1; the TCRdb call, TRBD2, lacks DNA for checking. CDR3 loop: CASSLLAGEFNEQFF.